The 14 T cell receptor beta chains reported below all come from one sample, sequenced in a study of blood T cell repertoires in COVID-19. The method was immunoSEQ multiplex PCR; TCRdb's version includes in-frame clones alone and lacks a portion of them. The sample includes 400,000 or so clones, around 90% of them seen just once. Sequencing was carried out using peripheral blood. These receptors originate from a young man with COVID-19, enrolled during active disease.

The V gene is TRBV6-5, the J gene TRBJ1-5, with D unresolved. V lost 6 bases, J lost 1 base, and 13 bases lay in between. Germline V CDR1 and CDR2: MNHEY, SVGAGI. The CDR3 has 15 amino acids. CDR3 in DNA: TGTGCCAGCAGGCTGTTAGATGAAAGCAATCAGCCCCAGCATTTT. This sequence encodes CASRLLDESNQPQHF.

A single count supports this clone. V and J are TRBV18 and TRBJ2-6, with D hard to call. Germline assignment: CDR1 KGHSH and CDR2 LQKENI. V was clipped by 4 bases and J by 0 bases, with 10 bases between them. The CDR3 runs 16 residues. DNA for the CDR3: TGTGCCAGCTCACAGGCACAGAACTCTGGGGCCAACGTCCTGACTTTC. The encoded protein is CASSQAQNSGANVLTF.

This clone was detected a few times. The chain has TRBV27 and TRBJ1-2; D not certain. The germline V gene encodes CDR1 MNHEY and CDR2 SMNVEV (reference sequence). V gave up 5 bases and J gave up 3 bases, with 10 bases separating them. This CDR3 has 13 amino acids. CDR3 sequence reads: CASSHGVDYGYTF. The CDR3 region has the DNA TGTGCCAGCAGTCACGGGGTGGACTATGGCTACACCTTC.

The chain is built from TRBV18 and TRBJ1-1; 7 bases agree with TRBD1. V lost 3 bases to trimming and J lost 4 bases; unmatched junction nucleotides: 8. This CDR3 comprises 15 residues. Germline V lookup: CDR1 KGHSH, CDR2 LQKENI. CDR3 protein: CASSPGQMPLTEAFF. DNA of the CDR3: TGTGCCAGCTCACCGGGACAGATGCCGCTCACTGAAGCTTTCTTT.

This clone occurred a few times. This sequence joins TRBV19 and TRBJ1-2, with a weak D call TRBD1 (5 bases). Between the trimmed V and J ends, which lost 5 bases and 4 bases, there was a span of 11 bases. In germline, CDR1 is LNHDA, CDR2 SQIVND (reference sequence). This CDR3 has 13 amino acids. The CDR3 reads CASSSQGRYGYTF. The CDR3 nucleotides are TGTGCCAGTAGTTCGCAGGGTCGCTATGGCTACACCTTC.

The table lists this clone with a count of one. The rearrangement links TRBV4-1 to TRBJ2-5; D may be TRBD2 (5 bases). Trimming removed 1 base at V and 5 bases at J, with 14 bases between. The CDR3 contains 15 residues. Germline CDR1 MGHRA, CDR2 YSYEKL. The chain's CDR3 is CASSQGDGGLETQYF. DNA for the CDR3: TGCGCCAGCAGCCAAGGTGACGGCGGGTTGGAGACCCAGTACTTC.

CDR3 sequence: CAGCRDRITDTQYF. The CDR3 DNA sequence: TGTGCCGGCTGCCGGGACAGGATCACAGATACGCAGTATTTT. The chain combines TRBV6-5 with TRBJ2-3, with TRBD1 matching 8 bases. V lost 11 bases, J lost 2 bases, and 9 bases stayed unmatched. Germline V gives CDR1 MNHEY, CDR2 SVGAGI. The CDR3 runs to 14 residues.

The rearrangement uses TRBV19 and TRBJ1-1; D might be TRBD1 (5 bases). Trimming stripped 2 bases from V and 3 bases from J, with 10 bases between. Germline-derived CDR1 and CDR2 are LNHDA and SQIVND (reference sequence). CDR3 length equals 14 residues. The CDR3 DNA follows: TGTGCCAGTAGTATAATGACGGGGGACACTGAAGCTTTCTTT. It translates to CASSIMTGDTEAFF.

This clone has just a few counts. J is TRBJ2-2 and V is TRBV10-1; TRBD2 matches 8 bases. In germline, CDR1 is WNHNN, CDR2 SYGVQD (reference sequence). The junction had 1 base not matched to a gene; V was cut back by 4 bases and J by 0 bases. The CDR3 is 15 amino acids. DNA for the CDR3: TGCGCCAGCAGTGGGGGACTAGCGAACACCGGGGAGCTGTTTTTT. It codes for CASSGGLANTGELFF.

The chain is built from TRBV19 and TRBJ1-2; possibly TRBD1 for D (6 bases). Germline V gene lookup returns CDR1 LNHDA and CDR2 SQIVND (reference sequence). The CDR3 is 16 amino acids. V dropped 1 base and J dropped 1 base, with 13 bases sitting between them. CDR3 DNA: TGTGCCAGTAGTATAGTCGCGACAGGCGGTAACTATGGCTACACCTTC. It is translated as CASSIVATGGNYGYTF.

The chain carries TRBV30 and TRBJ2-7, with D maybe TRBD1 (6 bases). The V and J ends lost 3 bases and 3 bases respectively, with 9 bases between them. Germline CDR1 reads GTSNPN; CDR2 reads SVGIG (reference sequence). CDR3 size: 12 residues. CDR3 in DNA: TGTGCCTGGAGCGGACAGATCTACGAGCAGTACTTC. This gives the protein CAWSGQIYEQYF.

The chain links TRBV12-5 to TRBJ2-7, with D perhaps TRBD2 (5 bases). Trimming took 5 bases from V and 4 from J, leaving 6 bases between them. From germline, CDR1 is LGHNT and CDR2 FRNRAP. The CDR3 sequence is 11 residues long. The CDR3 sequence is CASGRGYEQYF. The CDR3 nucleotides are TGTGCTAGTGGTCGAGGGTACGAGCAGTACTTC.

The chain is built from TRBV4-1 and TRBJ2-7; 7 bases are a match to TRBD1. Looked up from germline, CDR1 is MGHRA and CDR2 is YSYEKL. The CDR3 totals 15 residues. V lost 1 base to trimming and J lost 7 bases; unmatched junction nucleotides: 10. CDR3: CASSQGLDRVGEQYF. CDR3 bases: TGCGCCAGCAGCCAAGGTCTCGACAGGGTCGGAGAGCAGTACTTC.

CDR3: CAISPGAPSKNIQYF. For the CDR3, the DNA is TGTGCCATCAGCCCAGGGGCTCCTTCCAAAAACATTCAGTACTTC. The chain carries TRBV10-3 and TRBJ2-4, with a weak D call TRBD1 (6 bases). Germline V gives CDR1 ENHRY, CDR2 SYGVKD. The CDR3 length is 15 residues. The V end was cut by 6 bases, the J end by 2 bases, with 14 bases between.